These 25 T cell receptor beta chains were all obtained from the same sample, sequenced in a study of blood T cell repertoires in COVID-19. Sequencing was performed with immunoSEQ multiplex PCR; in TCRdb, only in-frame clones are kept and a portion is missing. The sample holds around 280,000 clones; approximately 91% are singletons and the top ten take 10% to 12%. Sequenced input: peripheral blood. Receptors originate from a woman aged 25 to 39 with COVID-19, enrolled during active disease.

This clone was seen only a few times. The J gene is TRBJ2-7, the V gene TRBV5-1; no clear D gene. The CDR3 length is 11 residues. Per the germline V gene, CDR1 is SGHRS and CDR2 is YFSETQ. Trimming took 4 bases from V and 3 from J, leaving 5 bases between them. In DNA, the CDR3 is TGCGCCAGCAGCATTAACTACGAGCAGTACTTC. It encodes CASSINYEQYF.

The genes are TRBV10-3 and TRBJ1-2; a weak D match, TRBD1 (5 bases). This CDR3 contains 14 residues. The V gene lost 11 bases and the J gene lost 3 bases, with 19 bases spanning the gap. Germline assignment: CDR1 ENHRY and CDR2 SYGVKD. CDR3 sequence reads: CAAQTDFEDYGYTF. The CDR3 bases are TGTGCCGCCCAGACAGATTTCGAGGACTATGGCTACACCTTC.

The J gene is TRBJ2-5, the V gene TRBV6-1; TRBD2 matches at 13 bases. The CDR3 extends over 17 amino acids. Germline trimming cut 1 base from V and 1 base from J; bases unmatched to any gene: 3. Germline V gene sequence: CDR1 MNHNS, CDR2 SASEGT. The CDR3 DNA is TGTGCCAGCAGTGAAGAACTAGCGGGAGGGGCCCAAGAGACCCAGTACTTC. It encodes CASSEELAGGAQETQYF.

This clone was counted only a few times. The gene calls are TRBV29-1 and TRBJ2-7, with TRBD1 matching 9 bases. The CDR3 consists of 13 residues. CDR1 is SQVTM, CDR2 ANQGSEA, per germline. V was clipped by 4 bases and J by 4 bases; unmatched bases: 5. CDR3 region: CSVVGQGKYEQYF. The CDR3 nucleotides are TGCAGCGTTGTTGGACAGGGGAAGTACGAGCAGTACTTC.

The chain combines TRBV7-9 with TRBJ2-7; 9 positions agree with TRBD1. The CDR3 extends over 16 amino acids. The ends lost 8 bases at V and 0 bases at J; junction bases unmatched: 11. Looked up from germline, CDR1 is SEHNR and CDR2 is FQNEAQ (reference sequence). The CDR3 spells CASAGTGNPSSYEQYF. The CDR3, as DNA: TGTGCCAGCGCCGGGACAGGGAATCCGAGCTCCTACGAGCAGTACTTC.

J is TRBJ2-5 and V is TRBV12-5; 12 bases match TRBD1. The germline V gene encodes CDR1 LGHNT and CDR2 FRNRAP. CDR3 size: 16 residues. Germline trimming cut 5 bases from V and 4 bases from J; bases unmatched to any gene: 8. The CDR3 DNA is TGTGCTAGTGGTCGCGGGGACAGGGGGCGCAGAGAGACCCAGTACTTC. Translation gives CASGRGDRGRRETQYF.

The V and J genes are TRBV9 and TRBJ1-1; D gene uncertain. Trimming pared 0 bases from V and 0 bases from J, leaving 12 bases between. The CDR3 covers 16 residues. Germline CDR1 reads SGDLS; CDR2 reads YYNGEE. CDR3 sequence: CASSVVGGSLNTEAFF. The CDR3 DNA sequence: TGTGCCAGCAGCGTAGTGGGCGGGAGCCTGAACACTGAAGCTTTCTTT. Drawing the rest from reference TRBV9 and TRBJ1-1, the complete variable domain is DSGVTQTPKHLITATGQRVTLRCSPRSGDLSVYWYQQSLDQGLQFLIQYYNGEERAKGNILERFSAQQFPDLHSELNLSSLELGDSALYFCASSVVGGSLNTEAFFGQGTRLTVV.

This CDR3 is CASSAIAGYYEQFF. Here the CDR3 DNA reads TGTGCCAGCAGCGCCATCGCGGGTTACTATGAGCAGTTCTTC. The chain joins TRBV9 to TRBJ2-1; tentative D call: TRBD2 (5 bases). CDR1 and CDR2 (germline): SGDLS, YYNGEE. The CDR3 is 14 amino acids. Deletions cut 3 bases from V and 8 bases from J, with 15 bases between.

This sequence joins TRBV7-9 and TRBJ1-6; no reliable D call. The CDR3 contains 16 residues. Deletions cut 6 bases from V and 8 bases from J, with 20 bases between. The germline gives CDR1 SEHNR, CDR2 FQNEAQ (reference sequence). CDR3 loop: CASSPWLSQVDSPLHF. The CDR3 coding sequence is TGTGCCAGCAGTCCTTGGTTAAGTCAGGTCGATTCACCCCTCCACTTT.

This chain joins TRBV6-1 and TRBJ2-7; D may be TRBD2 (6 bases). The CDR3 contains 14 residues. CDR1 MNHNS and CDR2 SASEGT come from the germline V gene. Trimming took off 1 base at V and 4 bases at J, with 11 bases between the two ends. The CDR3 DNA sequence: TGTGCCAGCAGTGAAGGACTAGTGGGGTACGAGCAGTACTTC. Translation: CASSEGLVGYEQYF.

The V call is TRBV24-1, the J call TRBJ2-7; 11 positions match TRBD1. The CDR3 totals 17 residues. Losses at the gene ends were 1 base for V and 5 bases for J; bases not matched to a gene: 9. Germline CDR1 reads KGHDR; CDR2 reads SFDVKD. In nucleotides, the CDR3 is TGTGCCACCAGTGATTTCTCCGGGACAGGGGGTGGGAACGAGCAGTACTTC. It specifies CATSDFSGTGGGNEQYF.

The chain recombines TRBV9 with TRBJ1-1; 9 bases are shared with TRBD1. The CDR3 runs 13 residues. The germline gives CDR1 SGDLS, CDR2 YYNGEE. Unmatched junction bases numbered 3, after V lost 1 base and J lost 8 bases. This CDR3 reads CASSVTGTGEAFF. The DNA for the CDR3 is TGTGCCAGCAGCGTAACCGGGACAGGGGAAGCTTTCTTT.

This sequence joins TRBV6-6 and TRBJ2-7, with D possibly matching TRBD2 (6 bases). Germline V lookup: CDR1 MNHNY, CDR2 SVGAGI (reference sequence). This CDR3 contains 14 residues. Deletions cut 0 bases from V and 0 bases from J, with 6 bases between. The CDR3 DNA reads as TGTGCCAGCAGTTACTCGACTAGCTCCTACGAGCAGTACTTC. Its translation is CASSYSTSSYEQYF.

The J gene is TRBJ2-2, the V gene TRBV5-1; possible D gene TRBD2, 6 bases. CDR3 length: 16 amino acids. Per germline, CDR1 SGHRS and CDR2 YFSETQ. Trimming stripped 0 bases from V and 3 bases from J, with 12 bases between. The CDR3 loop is CASSLVLARYTGELFF. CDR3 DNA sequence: TGCGCCAGCAGCTTGGTGCTAGCGCGGTACACCGGGGAGCTGTTTTTT.

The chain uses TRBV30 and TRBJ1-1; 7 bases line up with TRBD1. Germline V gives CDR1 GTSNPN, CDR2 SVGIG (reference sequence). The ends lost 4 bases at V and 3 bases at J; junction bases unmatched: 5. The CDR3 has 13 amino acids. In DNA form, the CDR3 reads TGTGCCTGGATGAGGGGGCTTGACACTGAAGCTTTCTTT. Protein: CAWMRGLDTEAFF.

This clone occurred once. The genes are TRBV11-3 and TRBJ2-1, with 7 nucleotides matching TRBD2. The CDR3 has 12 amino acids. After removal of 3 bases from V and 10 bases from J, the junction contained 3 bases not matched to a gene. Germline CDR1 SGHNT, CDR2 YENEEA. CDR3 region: CASSLTSMEQFF. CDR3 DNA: TGTGCCAGCAGCTTGACTAGCATGGAGCAGTTCTTC. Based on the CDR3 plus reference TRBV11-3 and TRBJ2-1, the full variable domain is EAGVVQSPRYKIIEKKQPVAFWCNPISGHNTLYWYLQNLGQGPELLIRYENEEAVDDSQLPKDRFSAERLKGVDSTLKIQPAELGDSAVYLCASSLTSMEQFFGPGTRLTVL.

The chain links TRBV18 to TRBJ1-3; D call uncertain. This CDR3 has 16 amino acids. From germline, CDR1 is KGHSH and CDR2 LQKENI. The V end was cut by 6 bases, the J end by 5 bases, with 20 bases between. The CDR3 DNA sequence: TGTGCCAGCTCCCCGTCCGGTAACGGAGCTCGAAACACCATATATTTT. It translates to CASSPSGNGARNTIYF.

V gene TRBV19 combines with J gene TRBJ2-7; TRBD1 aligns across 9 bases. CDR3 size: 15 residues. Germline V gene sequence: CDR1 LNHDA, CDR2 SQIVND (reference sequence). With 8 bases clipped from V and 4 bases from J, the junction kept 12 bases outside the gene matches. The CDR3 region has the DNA TGTGCCAGTCCCCGGTTAGGGACAGGGACTTACGAGCAGTACTTC. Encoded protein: CASPRLGTGTYEQYF.

As DNA, the CDR3 is TGTGCCAGCAGCTTCAGGGAACGCGGACCCTCTGAAAAACTGTTTTTT. Translated, it gives CASSFRERGPSEKLFF. This chain links TRBV7-9 with TRBJ1-4; D is possibly TRBD1 (5 bases). The CDR3 length is 16 residues. Between the trimmed V and J ends, which lost 3 bases and 7 bases, there was a span of 18 bases. The germline V gene encodes CDR1 SEHNR and CDR2 FQNEAQ (reference sequence).

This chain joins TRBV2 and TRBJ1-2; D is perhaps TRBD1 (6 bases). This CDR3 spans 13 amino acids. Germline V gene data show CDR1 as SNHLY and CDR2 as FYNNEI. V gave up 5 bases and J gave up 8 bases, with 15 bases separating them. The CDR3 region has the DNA TGTGCCAGCAGTACAGGGTTCAAGGACGGCTACACCTTC. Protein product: CASSTGFKDGYTF.

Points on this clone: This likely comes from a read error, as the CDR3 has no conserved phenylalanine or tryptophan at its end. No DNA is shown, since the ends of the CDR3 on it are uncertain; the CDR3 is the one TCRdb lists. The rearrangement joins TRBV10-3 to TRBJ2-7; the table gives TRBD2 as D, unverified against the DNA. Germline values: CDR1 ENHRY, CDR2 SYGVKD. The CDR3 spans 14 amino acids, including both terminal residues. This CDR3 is CAISESTAGGPRFS.

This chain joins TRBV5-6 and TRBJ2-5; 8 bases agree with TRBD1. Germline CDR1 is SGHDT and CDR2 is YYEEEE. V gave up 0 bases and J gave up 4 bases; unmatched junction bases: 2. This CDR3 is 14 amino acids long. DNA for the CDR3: TGTGCCAGCAGCTTGGCAGGGGGCGGAGAGACCCAGTACTTC. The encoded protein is CASSLAGGGETQYF.

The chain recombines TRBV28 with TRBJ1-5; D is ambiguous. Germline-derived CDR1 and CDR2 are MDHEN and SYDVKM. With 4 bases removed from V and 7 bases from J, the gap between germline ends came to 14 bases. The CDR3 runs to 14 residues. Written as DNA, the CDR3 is TGTGCCAGCAGTTCCTCCCGGGGAAGACAGCCCCAGCATTTT. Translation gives CASSSSRGRQPQHF.

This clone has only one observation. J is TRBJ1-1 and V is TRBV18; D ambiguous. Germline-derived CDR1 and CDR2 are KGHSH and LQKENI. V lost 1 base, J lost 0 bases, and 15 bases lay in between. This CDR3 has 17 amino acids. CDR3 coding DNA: TGTGCCAGCTCACCACGGAGGCAGGACGGGGTGAACACTGAAGCTTTCTTT. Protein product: CASSPRRQDGVNTEAFF. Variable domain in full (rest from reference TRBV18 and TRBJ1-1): NAGVMQNPRHLVRRRGQEARLRCSPMKGHSHVYWYRQLPEEGLKFMVYLQKENIIDESGMPKERFSAEFPKEGPSILRIQQVVRGDSAAYFCASSPRRQDGVNTEAFFGQGTRLTVV.

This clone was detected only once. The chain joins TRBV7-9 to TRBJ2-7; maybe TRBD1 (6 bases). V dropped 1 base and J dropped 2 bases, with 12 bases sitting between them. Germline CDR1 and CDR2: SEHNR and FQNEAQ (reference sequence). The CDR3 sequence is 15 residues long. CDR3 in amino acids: CASSLGNQGTYEQYF. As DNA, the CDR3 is TGTGCCAGCAGCTTAGGTAATCAGGGGACCTACGAGCAGTACTTC.